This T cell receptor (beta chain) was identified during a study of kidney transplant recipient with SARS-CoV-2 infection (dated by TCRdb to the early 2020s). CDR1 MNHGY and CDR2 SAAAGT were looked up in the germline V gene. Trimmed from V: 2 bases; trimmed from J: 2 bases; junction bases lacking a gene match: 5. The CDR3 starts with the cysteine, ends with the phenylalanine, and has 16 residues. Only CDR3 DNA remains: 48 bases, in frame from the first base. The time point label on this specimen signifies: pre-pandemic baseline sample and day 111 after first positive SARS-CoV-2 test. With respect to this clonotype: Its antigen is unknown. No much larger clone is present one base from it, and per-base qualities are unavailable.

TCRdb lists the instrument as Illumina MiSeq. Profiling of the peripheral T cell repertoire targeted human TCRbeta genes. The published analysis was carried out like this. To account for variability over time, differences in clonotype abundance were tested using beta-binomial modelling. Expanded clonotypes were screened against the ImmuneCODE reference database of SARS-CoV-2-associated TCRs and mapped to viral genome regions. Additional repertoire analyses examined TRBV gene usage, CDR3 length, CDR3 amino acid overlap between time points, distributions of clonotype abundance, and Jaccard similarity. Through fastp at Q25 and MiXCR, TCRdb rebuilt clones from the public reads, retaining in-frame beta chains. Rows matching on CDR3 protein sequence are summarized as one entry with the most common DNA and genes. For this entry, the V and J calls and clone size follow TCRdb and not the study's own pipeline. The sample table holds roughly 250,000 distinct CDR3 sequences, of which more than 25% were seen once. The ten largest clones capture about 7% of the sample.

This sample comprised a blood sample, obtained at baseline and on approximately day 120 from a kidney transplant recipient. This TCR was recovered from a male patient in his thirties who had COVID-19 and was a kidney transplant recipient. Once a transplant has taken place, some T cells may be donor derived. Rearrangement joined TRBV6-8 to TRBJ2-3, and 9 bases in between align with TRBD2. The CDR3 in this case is CASSYKREDNTDTQYF. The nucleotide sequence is TGTGCCAGCAGTTACAAGCGGGAGGACAACACAGATACGCAGTATTTT.